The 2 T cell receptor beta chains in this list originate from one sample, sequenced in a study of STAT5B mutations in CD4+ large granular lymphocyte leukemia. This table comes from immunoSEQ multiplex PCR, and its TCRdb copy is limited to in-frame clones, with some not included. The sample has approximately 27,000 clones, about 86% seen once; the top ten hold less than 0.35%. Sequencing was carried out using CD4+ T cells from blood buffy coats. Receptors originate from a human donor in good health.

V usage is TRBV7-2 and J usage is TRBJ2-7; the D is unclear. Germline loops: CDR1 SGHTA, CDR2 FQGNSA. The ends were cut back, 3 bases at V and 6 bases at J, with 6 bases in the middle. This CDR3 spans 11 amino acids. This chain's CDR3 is CASSLRFEQYF. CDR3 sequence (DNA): TGTGCCAGCAGCTTGAGGTTCGAGCAGTACTTC.

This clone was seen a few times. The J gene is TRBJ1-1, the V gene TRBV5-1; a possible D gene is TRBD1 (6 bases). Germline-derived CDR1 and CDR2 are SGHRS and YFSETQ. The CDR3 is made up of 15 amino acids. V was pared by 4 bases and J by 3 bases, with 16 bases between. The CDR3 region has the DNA TGCGCCAGCAGCCCCGAAGTACGGACAGACACTGAAGCTTTCTTT. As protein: CASSPEVRTDTEAFF.